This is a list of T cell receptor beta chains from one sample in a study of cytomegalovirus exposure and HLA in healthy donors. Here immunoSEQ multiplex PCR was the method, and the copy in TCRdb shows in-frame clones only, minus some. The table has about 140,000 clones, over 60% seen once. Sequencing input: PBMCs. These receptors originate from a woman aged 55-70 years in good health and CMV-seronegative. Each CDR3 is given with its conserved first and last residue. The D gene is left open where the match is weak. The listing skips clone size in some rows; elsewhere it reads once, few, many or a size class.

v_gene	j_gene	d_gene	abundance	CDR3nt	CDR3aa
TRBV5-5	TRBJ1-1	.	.	TGTGCCAGCAACGAAGGGGGTCGGACTGAAGCTTTCTTT	CASNEGGRTEAFF
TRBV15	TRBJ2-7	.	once	TGTGCCACCAGCAGAGCGGACGGAGGTTACGAGCAGTACTTC	CATSRADGGYEQYF
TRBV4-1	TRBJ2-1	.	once	TGCGCCAGCAGCCAAAACTTGGACAATGAGCAGTTCTTC	CASSQNLDNEQFF
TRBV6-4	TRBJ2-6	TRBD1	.	TGTGCCAGCAGGACACCGGGACAGGGGCACTCTGGGGCCAACGTCCTGACTTTC	CASRTPGQGHSGANVLTF
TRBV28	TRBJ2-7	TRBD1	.	TGTGCCAGCACCGAACAGGGGGAAACCCTCGAGCAGTACTTC	CASTEQGETLEQYF
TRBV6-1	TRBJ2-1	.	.	TGTGCCAGCAGTGAAGAGCCTCCGGGACACCCCGGCAATGAGCAGTTCTTC	CASSEEPPGHPGNEQFF
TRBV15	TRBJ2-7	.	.	TGTGCCACCAGCAGAGCCGGGGTATACTACGAGCAGTACTTC	CATSRAGVYYEQYF
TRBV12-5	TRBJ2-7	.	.	TGTGCTAGTGGTAACCTAAGGGGGGGCGAGCAGTACTTC	CASGNLRGGEQYF
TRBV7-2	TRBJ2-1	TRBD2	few	TGTGCCAGCAGCTTAGCTAGCGGGACCTACAATGAGCAGTTCTTC	CASSLASGTYNEQFF
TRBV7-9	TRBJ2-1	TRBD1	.	TGTGCCAGCAGCTCGACAGGGAATAGGTACAATGAGCAGTTCTTC	CASSSTGNRYNEQFF
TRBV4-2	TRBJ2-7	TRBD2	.	TGTGCCAGCAGCCAAGATCCAGCGGGGGACCACTACGAGCAGTACTTC	CASSQDPAGDHYEQYF
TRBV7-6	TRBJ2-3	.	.	TGTGCCAGCAGCTTAATCGGGGATACGCAGTATTTT	CASSLIGDTQYF
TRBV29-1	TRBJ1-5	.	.	TGCAGCGTGGTGGACGGAGGGAATCAGCCCCAGCATTTT	CSVVDGGNQPQHF
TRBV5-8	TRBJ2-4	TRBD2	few	TGTGCCAGCAGCTTGGAGGTGTTTAGCGGGAGTTGGTTAGCCAAAAACATTCAGTACTTC	CASSLEVFSGSWLAKNIQYF
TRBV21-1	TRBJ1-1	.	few	TGTGCCAGCAGCAGAGACAGGGATGAAGCTTTCTTT	CASSRDRDEAFF
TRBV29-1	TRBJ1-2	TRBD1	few	TGCAGCGTCGAAGACAGGGCTGGCTACACCTTC	CSVEDRAGYTF
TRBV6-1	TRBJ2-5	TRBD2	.	TGTGCCAGCAGTGAAAAGTCCCGACTAGCGGTTCTACAAGAGACCCAGTACTTC	CASSEKSRLAVLQETQYF
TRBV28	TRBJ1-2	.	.	TGTGCCAGCAGCCTCCCTCGGGGTATCAGCTATGGCTACACCTTC	CASSLPRGISYGYTF
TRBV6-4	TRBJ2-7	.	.	TGTGCCAGCAGTGATAGTTTCGGCAGCTACTACGCAACACCCTACGAGCAGTACTTC	CASSDSFGSYYATPYEQYF
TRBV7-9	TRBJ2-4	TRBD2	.	TGTGCCAGCAGCTTAAGGAGTCCGGGGGGCAAAAACATTCAGTACTTC	CASSLRSPGGKNIQYF
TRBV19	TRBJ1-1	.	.	TGTGCCAGCAAGACAGCTAATGAAGCTTTCTTT	CASKTANEAFF
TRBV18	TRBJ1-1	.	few	TGTGCCAGCTCGCCATTAGAGGTTAGTGTACCGAACACTGAAGCTTTCTTT	CASSPLEVSVPNTEAFF
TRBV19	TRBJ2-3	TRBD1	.	TGTGCCAGTAGTCCGCACCGGGACAGGGACCCGCCAGATACGCAGTATTTT	CASSPHRDRDPPDTQYF
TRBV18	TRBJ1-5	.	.	TGTGCCAGCTCACCCGAGATAGTTAGCAATCAGCCCCAGCATTTT	CASSPEIVSNQPQHF
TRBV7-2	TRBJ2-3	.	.	TGTGCCAGCAGCCCTAGCGTACGGGTTTCAGATACGCAGTATTTT	CASSPSVRVSDTQYF
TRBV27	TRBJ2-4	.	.	TGTGCCAGCGCCCCAGCAGGGACCAAAAACATTCAGTACTTC	CASAPAGTKNIQYF
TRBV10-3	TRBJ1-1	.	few	TGTGCCATCAGTGAGTCGAGGCTTGCGGGTACTGAAGCTTTCTTT	CAISESRLAGTEAFF
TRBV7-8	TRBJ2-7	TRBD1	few	TGTGCCAGCAGCGCCCGGGACAGGGGTACTTCCGAGCAGTACTTC	CASSARDRGTSEQYF
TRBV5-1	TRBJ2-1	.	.	TGCGCCAGCAGCTTAATGGGGCCTGAACTCAATGAGCAGTTCTTC	CASSLMGPELNEQFF
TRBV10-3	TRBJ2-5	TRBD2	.	TGTGCCATCAGTAGAGTAGCGGGGGGTAACCAAGAGACCCAGTACTTC	CAISRVAGGNQETQYF
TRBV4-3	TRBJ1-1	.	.	TGCGCCAGCAGCACCCATCTCCCGGGACAAGTCTTGAACACTGAAGCTTTCTTT	CASSTHLPGQVLNTEAFF
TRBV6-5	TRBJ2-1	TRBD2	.	TGTGCCAGCAGTCTAGCGGGAGGTGGAAATGAGCAGTTCTTC	CASSLAGGGNEQFF
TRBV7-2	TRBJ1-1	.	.	TGTGCCAGCAGCTTGGAGGGGGGGCACATTGAAGCTTTCTTT	CASSLEGGHIEAFF
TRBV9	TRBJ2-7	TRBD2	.	TGTGCCAGCAGCTCTGCGGGAGGATCGTACGAGCAGTACTTC	CASSSAGGSYEQYF
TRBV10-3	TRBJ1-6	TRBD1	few	TGTGCCATCGCCGGGACAGGGAATTCACCCCTCCACTTT	CAIAGTGNSPLHF
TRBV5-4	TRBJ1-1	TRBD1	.	TGTGCCAGCAGCTTACAGGGGGCGCGTACTGAAGCTTTCTTT	CASSLQGARTEAFF
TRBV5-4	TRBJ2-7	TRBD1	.	TGTGCCAGCAGCCTACCGGGACAGGGTGATTACGAGCAGTACTTC	CASSLPGQGDYEQYF
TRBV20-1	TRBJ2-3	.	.	TGCAGTGCTAGAGCTCGGGATACGCAGTATTTT	CSARARDTQYF
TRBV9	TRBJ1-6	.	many	TGTGCCAGCAGCACCCGTGGGGCCGATTCACCCCTCCACTTT	CASSTRGADSPLHF
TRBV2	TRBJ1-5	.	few	TGTGCCAGCAGGGTCGCGACCGGCGGGGGGCAATGGCAGCCCCAGCATTTT	CASRVATGGGQWQPQHF
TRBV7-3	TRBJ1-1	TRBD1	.	TGTGCCAGCAGCGAGGGACAGAGGTCTGAAGCTTTCTTT	CASSEGQRSEAFF
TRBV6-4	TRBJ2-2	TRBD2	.	TGTGCGGCGCAGCGGGAGGCGAACACCGGGGAGCTGTTTTTT	CAAQREANTGELFF
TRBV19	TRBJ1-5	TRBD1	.	TGTGCCAGTAGTATCGGGACAGGGGGCATTCAGCCCCAGCATTTT	CASSIGTGGIQPQHF
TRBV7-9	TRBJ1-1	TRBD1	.	TGTGCCAGCAGCTCAAGGACAGGGTCTCGGCCTGAAGCTTTCTTT	CASSSRTGSRPEAFF
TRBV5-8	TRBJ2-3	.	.	TGTGCCAGCAGCTTAGGACAGCGTAACACAGATACGCAGTATTTT	CASSLGQRNTDTQYF
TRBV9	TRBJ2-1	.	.	TGTGCCAGCAGCGTGGGGGCGGAGAGCTCCTACAATGAGCAGTTCTTC	CASSVGAESSYNEQFF
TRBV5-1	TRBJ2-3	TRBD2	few	TGCGCCAGCAGCCCCGGACTAGCGGGGCGCCATTACACAGATACGCAGTATTTT	CASSPGLAGRHYTDTQYF
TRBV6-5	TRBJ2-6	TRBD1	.	TGTGCCAGCAGTCGTACAGGGGCTGGGGCCAACGTCCTGACTTTC	CASSRTGAGANVLTF
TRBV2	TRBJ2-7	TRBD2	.	TGTGCCAGCAGTTCTAGCGGGGGGTCCCTCTACGAGCAGTACTTC	CASSSSGGSLYEQYF
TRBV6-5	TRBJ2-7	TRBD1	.	TGTGCCAGCAAACAGGGGATCGAGCAGTACTTC	CASKQGIEQYF
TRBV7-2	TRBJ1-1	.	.	TGTGCCAGCAGCTTAAGCGCGGGAGGGTCGGCTTTCTTT	CASSLSAGGSAFF